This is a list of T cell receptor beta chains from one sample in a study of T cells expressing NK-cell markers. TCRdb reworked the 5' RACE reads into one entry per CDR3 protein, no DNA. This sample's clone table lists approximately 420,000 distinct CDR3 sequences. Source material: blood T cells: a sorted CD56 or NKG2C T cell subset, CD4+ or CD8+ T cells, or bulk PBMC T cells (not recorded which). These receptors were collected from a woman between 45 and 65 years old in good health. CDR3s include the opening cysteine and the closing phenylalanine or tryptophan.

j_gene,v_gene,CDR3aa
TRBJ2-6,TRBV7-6,CASSLFLTGANVLTF
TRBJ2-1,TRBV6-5,CASSYSIVASLTYNEQFF
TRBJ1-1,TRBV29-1,CSVEERQGGTEAFF
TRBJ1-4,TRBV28,CASSIGGRANEKLFF
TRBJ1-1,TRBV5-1,CASALSVNTEAFF
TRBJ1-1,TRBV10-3,CAAQGEWNTEAFF
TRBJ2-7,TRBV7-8,CASSLRTSYEQYF
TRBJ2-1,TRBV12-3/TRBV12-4,CASRSEIRFALGLAGDEQFF
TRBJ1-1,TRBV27,CASRSDREGVNTEAFF
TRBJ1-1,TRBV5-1,CASIGPGAVRTEAFF
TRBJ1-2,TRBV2,CATARDNYGYTF
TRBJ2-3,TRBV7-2,CASSLEGGRATQYF
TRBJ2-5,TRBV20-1,CSGGMGGGETQYF
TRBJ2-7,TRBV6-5,CASRIVAGGSYEQYF
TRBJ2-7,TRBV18,CASSPLSGYYEQYF
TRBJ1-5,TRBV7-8,CASSLVQSNQPQHF
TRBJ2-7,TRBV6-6,CASSYGTSSYEQYF
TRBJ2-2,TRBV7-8,CASSTGTSGGGELFF
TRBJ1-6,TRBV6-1,CASSIPRSPLHF
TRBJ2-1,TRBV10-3,CAIGDRQMDRAIYNEQFF
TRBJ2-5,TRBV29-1,CSVDDRDETQYF
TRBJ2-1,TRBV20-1,CSAPTRGSFLGNEQFF
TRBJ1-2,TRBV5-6,CASSDDRVRTGGYTF
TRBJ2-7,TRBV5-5,CASSPGPGVEQYF
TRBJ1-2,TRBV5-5,CASSSGPDAVTF
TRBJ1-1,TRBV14,CASSRTFLRGAFF
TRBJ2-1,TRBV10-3,CAIMGGSSYNEQFF
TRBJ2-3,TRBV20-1,CSGRTSGGPTDTQYF
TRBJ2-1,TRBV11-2,CASSLERGWHEQFF
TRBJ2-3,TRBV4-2,CASSQDIGGRVQYF
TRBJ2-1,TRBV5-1,CASSSLPGVGGVDEQFF
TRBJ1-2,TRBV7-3,CASSRTGTGGNNYGYTF
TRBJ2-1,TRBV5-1,CASSSGTREAEQFF
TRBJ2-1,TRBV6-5,CASRSSGAKEQFF
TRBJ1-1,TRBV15,CATSRVIGRGNTEAFF
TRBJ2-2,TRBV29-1,CSVARGTWYTGELFF
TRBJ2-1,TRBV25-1,CASTFLYNEQFF
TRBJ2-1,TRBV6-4,CASSEGFSSYNEQFF
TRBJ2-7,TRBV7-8,CASTRGRESSYEQYF
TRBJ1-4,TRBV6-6,CASSAGTGVATNEKLFF
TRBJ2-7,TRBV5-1,CASSLDPGLGTGWGEQYF
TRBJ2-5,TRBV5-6,CASSSKWTSGSQETQYF
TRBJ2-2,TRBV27,CASSLSDSNTGELFF
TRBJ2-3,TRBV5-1,CASRRQGVDTQYF
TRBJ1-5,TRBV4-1,CASSDGEQPQHF
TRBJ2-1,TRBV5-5,CASSPATRIDEQFF
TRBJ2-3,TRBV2,CASKRGHVDTQYF
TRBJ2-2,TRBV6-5,CASSRTFGTVGELFF
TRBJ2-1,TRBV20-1,CSAFRTSGFPTYNEQFF
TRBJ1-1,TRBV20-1,CSATSPRQGGIAEAFF
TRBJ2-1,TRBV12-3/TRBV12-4,CASTVNNEQFF
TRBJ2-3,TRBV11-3,CASSLVAGGPTNTQYF
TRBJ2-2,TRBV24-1,CATSDPGTGTGELFF
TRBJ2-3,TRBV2,CASRAIMKDRGTDTQYF
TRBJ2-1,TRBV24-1,CATSDSAAPWDNEQFF
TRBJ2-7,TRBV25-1,CASSEYKGGPRAYEQYF
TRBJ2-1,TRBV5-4,CASSTGLADYNEQFF
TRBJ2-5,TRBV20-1,CSARGVRGNRVQETQYF
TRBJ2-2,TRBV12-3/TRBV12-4,CASSYYRGSTGELFF
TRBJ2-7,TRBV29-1,CSVLKLAQRNYEQYF